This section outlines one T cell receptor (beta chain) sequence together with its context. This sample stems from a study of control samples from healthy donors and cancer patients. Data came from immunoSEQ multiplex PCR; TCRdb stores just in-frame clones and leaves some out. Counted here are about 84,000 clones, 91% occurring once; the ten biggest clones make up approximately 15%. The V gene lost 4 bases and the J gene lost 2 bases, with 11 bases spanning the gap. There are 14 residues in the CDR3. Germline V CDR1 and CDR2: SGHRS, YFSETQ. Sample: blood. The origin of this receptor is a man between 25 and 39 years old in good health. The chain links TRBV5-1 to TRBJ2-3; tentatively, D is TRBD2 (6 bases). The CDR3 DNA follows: TGCGCCAGCAGCACGGGACTTTTCACAGATACGCAGTATTTT. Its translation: CASSTGLFTDTQYF.